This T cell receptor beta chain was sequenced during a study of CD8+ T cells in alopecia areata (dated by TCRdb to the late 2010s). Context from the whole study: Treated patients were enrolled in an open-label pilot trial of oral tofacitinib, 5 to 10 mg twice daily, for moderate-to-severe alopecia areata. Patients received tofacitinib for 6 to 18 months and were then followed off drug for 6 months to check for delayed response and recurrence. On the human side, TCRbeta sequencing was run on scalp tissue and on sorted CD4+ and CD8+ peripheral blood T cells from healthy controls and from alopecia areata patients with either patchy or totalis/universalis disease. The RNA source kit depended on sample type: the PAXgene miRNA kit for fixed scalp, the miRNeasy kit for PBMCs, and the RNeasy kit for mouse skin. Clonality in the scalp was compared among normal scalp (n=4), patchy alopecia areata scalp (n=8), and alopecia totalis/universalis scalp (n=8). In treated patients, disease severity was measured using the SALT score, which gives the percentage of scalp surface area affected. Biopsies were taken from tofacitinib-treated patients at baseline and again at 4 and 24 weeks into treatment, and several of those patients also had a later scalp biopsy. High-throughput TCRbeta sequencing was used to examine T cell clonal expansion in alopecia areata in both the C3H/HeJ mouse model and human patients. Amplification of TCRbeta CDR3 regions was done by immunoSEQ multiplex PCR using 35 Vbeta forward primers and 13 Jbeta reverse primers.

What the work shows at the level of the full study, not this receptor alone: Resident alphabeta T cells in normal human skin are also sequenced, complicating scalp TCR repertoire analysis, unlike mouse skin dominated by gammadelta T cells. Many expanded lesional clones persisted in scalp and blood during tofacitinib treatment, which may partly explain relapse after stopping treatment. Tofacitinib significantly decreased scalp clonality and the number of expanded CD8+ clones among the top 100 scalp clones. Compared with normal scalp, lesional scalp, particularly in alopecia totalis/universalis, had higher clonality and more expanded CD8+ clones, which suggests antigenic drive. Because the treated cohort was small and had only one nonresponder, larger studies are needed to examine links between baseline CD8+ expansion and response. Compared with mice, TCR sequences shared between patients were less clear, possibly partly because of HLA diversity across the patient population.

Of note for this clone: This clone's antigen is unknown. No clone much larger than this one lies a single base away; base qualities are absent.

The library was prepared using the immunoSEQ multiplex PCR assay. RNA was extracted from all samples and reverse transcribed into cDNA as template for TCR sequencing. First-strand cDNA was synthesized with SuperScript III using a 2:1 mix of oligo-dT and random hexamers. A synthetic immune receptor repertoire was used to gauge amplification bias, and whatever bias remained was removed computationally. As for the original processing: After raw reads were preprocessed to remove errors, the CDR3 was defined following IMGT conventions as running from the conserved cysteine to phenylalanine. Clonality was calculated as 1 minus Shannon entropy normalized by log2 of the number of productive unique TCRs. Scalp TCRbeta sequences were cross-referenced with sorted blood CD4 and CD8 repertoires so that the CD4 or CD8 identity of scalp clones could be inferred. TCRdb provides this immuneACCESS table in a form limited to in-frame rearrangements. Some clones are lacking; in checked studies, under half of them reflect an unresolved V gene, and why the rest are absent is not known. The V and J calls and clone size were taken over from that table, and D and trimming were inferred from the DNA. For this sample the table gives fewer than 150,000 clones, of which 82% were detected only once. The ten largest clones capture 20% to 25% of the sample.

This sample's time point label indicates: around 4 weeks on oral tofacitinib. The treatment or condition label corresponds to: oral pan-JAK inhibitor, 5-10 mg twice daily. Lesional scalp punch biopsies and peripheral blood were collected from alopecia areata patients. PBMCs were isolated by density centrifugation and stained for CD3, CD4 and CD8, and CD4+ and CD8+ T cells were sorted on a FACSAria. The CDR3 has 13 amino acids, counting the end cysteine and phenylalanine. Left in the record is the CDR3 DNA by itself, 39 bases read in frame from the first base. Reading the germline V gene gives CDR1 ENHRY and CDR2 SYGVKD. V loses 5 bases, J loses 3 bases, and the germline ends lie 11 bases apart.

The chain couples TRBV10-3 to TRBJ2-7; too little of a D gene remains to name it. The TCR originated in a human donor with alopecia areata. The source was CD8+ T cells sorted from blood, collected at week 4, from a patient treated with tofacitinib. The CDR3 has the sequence CAISTGPGYEQYF. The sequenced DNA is TGTGCCATCAGTACCGGGCCGGGCTACGAGCAGTACTTC.